These 29 T cell receptor beta chains were sequenced from one sample in a study of T-cell memory formation after mild COVID-19. TCRdb passed the 5' RACE reads through MiXCR, listing each CDR3 protein once. The sample has 250,000 to 300,000 distinct CDR3 sequences, about a sixth seen once; the top ten hold approximately 25%. The sample consisted of PBMCs or a T cell subset sorted from them (not recorded which). The receptors here all came from a man aged 18 to 30 who had mild COVID-19 (a few samples of this study predate the infection). Cell type and time point are not known.

This clonotype was detected a few times. The chain couples TRBV20-1 to TRBJ2-7, with D hard to call. V shed 4 bases and J shed 0 bases, with 7 bases lying between them. The germline V gene has CDR1 DFQATT and CDR2 SNEGSKA (reference sequence). CDR3 size: 12 residues. Written as DNA, the CDR3 is TGCAGTGCTATCATCCCCTCCTACGAGCAGTACTTC. Its translation: CSAIIPSYEQYF.

This clonotype was seen a few times. The V gene is TRBV28, the J gene TRBJ2-7; no clear D gene. Trimming removed 1 base at V and 0 bases at J, with 4 bases between. The germline V gene encodes CDR1 MDHEN and CDR2 SYDVKM. This CDR3 region has 13 residues. The CDR3 DNA reads as TGTGCCAGCAGTTTATCTACCTCCTACGAGCAGTACGTC. This translates into CASSLSTSYEQYV.

This clonotype was seen many times. V gene TRBV6-5 combines with J gene TRBJ2-1, with no clear D. Germline V gene sequence: CDR1 MNHEY, CDR2 SVGAGI. Trimming removed 2 bases from V and 6 bases from J, with 8 bases in between. The CDR3 spans 13 residues. The CDR3 loop is CASSYSSGNEQFF. DNA of the CDR3: TGTGCCAGCAGTTACAGTTCCGGCAATGAGCAGTTCTTC.

This clonotype turned up a few times. This chain links TRBV7-8 with TRBJ1-1; D ambiguous. CDR1 and CDR2 (germline): SGHVS, FQNEAQ. The V end lost 3 bases, the J end lost 0 bases, and 8 bases lay between the germline ends. This CDR3 region has 14 residues. The CDR3 bases are TGTGCCAGCAGCTTCGGCGTGGTGAACACTGAAGCTTTCTTT. As protein: CASSFGVVNTEAFF.

This clonotype was seen a few times. This chain connects TRBV4-1 to TRBJ2-5; 7 bases are a match to TRBD2. The CDR3 length is 14 residues. Losses at the gene ends were 4 bases for V and 5 bases for J; bases not matched to a gene: 7. Per the germline V gene, CDR1 is MGHRA and CDR2 is YSYEKL. The CDR3 nucleotides read TGCGCCAGCAGCCGCGTGGGGGGGGATGAGACCCAGTACTTC. Its translation: CASSRVGGDETQYF.

The CDR3 protein is CATSKNPGPRAQYF. The DNA for the CDR3 is TGTGCCACCAGCAAGAACCCGGGTCCCCGGGCCCAGTACTTC. This chain uses TRBV15 with TRBJ2-5; D is ambiguous. CDR3 length: 14 residues. The germline V gene encodes CDR1 LNHNV and CDR2 YYDKDF (reference sequence). Trimming shortened V by 4 bases and J by 9 bases, and 18 bases separated the two germline ends.

The chain couples TRBV4-1 to TRBJ2-5; D is ambiguous. V lost 3 bases to trimming and J lost 1 base, with 9 bases between them. The CDR3 covers 14 residues. CDR1 and CDR2 (germline): MGHRA, YSYEKL. This CDR3 reads CASSQVDTQETQYF. CDR3 DNA sequence: TGCGCCAGCAGCCAGGTTGACACCCAAGAGACCCAGTACTTC.

This clonotype has only a few counts. The V and J genes are TRBV5-6 and TRBJ2-4, with D unresolved. This CDR3 is built from 15 residues. CDR1 and CDR2 (germline): SGHDT, YYEEEE. V was cut by 1 base and J by 0 bases, with 8 bases left in between. The CDR3 loop is CASSLSPRAKNIQYF. Here the CDR3 DNA reads TGTGCCAGCAGCTTGTCTCCGAGAGCCAAAAACATTCAGTACTTC.

The chain recombines TRBV5-6 with TRBJ2-2; 7 positions agree with TRBD1. The trim removed 4 bases at V and 3 bases at J, leaving 6 bases unmatched. This CDR3 region has 15 residues. Germline V CDR1 and CDR2: SGHDT, YYEEEE. CDR3 amino acids: CASSLGTADTGELFF. CDR3 nucleotide sequence: TGTGCCAGCAGCCTAGGGACAGCAGACACCGGGGAGCTGTTTTTT.

This chain links TRBV5-1 with TRBJ1-2; D might be TRBD1 (5 bases). The CDR3 is 15 amino acids. CDR1 is SGHRS, CDR2 YFSETQ, per germline. Trimming shortened V by 1 base and J by 5 bases, and 15 bases separated the two germline ends. Here the CDR3 reads CASSLYDRAFYGYTF. The DNA for the CDR3 is TGCGCCAGCAGCTTGTACGACAGAGCCTTTTATGGCTACACCTTC.

In its sample, this clonotype was seen a few times. The chain has TRBV5-1 and TRBJ2-3; 7 nucleotides line up with TRBD2. This CDR3 is built from 14 residues. V trimming: 4 bases; J trimming: 2 bases; junction bases outside the gene matches: 4. Per germline, CDR1 SGHRS and CDR2 YFSETQ. The CDR3 spells CASSDTSATDTQYF. The DNA of the CDR3 is TGCGCCAGCAGCGACACTAGCGCCACAGATACGCAGTATTTT.

Only a few counts were recorded for this clonotype. CDR3 loop: CASSFIREVNTEAFF. The DNA of the CDR3 is TGTGCCAGCAGTTTCATCAGGGAGGTGAACACTGAAGCTTTCTTT. The gene calls are TRBV12-3 or TRBV12-4 and TRBJ1-1, with D perhaps matching TRBD1 (5 bases). CDR3 length: 15 amino acids. V was cut by 3 bases and J by 0 bases, with 11 bases left in between.

The chain uses TRBV4-2 and TRBJ1-4; D is ambiguous. Germline V gene lookup returns CDR1 LGHNA and CDR2 YNFKEQ. This CDR3 has 12 amino acids. Between the trimmed V and J ends, which lost 0 bases and 14 bases, there was a span of 10 bases. The CDR3 protein is CASSQDHRTLFF. CDR3 bases: TGTGCCAGCAGCCAAGATCACCGAACCCTGTTTTTT.

This clonotype has a handful of counts. The chain employs TRBV5-1 and TRBJ2-7, with TRBD1 as a possible D gene (6 bases). CDR3 length equals 16 residues. CDR1 and CDR2 (germline): SGHRS, YFSETQ. The V and J ends lost 4 bases and 3 bases respectively, with 20 bases between them. The CDR3, as DNA: TGCGCCAGCAGCACCAACCGGGACACGGGGCTCTACGAGCAGTACTTC. Translated: CASSTNRDTGLYEQYF.

The chain is built from TRBV6-6 and TRBJ1-1; the D gene is possibly TRBD1 (6 bases). The CDR3 extends over 12 amino acids. Germline V lookup: CDR1 MNHNY, CDR2 SVGAGI (reference sequence). Deletions cut 7 bases from V and 4 bases from J, with 10 bases between. Here the CDR3 reads CASTPDSTEAFF. Written as DNA, the CDR3 is TGTGCCAGCACCCCGGACAGCACTGAAGCTTTCTTT.

V gene TRBV12-3 or TRBV12-4 combines with J gene TRBJ2-1; the D is unclear. CDR3 length equals 13 residues. Between the trimmed V and J ends, which lost 4 bases and 6 bases, there was a span of 10 bases. CDR3 nucleotides: TGTGCCAGCAGTTATGGTCGACGCAATGAGCAGTTCTTC. It yields the protein CASSYGRRNEQFF.

In its sample, this clonotype was seen a few times. The V and J genes are TRBV7-3 and TRBJ2-3; the match to TRBD2 covers 10 bases. The CDR3 consists of 13 residues. CDR1 and CDR2 from the germline V gene are SGHTA and FQGTGA. The V segment lost 5 bases and the J segment 10 bases; nucleotides outside the gene matches: 6. As DNA, the CDR3 is TGTGCCAGCAGCCTCCGGACTAGCGGACCGCAGTATTTT. Its protein product is CASSLRTSGPQYF.

V usage is TRBV7-2 and J usage is TRBJ2-1, with no clear D. Germline-derived CDR1 and CDR2 are SGHTA and FQGNSA. Trimming shortened V by 3 bases and J by 1 base, and 10 bases separated the two germline ends. The CDR3 consists of 15 residues. The CDR3 reads CASSFHLGSYNEQFF. The CDR3 nucleotides read TGTGCCAGCAGCTTTCATCTGGGTTCCTACAATGAGCAGTTCTTC.

This clonotype was seen more than once but under ten times. The chain couples TRBV5-6 to TRBJ2-7, with 10 bases matching TRBD1. Looked up from germline, CDR1 is SGHDT and CDR2 is YYEEEE. V lost 4 bases to trimming and J lost 6 bases; unmatched junction nucleotides: 4. The CDR3 is made up of 13 amino acids. The CDR3 loop reads CASSPDRGSEQYV. CDR3 DNA sequence: TGTGCCAGCAGCCCGGACAGGGGGAGCGAGCAGTACGTC.

This clonotype was observed a handful of times. The CDR3 region has the DNA TGTGCCAGCAGTAACCGGGGAGTTAATGAAAAACTGTTTTTT. This codes for CASSNRGVNEKLFF. The chain carries TRBV6-5 and TRBJ1-4; D is unclear. Germline V lookup: CDR1 MNHEY, CDR2 SVGAGI. V was shortened by 5 bases and J by 4 bases, with 11 bases between the two germline ends. This CDR3 has 14 residues.

The chain combines TRBV12-3 or TRBV12-4 with TRBJ1-4; D ambiguous. The V gene lost 6 bases and the J gene lost 3 bases, with 14 bases spanning the gap. This CDR3 region has 15 residues. The CDR3 region has the DNA TGTGCCAGCAGCCAAGGATCGGGGTCTAATGAAAAACTGTTTTTT. Translated, it gives CASSQGSGSNEKLFF.

The sample holds a few counts of this clonotype. The genes are TRBV20-1 and TRBJ2-5, with unresolved D. The length of the CDR3 is 11 residues. V was shortened by 3 bases and J by 2 bases, with 4 bases between the two germline ends. Looked up from germline, CDR1 is DFQATT and CDR2 is SNEGSKA (reference sequence). The CDR3 coding sequence is TGCAGTGCTAGCGGTCAAGAGACCCAGTACTTC. Translating gives CSASGQETQYF.

This clonotype was observed a handful of times. In DNA, the CDR3 is TGTGCCACTTACCCCGGGACTAGCGCAACCAATGAGCAGTTCTTC. Residues: CATYPGTSATNEQFF. This chain uses TRBV2 with TRBJ2-1; 10 nucleotides match TRBD2. The CDR3 spans 15 residues. CDR1 is SNHLY and CDR2 is FYNNEI in the germline V gene. V lost 10 bases, J lost 6 bases, and 12 bases stayed unmatched.

The chain uses TRBV27 and TRBJ2-3, with 11 positions matching TRBD2. The CDR3 contains 16 residues. CDR1 MNHEY and CDR2 SMNVEV come from the germline V gene (reference sequence). V shed 6 bases, J shed 4 bases, and the junction held 9 bases outside the gene matches. The CDR3 region is CASRPLAGGTADTQYF. The CDR3 DNA reads as TGTGCCAGCAGACCATTAGCGGGGGGGACGGCAGATACGCAGTATTTT.

There are a few counts of this clonotype. The rearrangement links TRBV6-6 to TRBJ1-6; TRBD1 aligns across 7 bases. V gave up 0 bases and J gave up 17 bases; unmatched junction bases: 13. This CDR3 spans 15 amino acids. Germline lookup yields CDR1 MNHNY and CDR2 SVGAGI (reference sequence). The CDR3 coding sequence is TGTGCCAGCAGTTACTCATACAGGGGATCGAGTTCGATCCACTTT. The encoded protein is CASSYSYRGSSSIHF.

This clonotype has at least ten counts. J is TRBJ1-1 and V is TRBV4-3; D unresolved. V lost 0 bases and J 1 base, leaving 9 bases between the germline ends. The germline V gene encodes CDR1 LGHNA and CDR2 YSLEER. This CDR3 is built from 15 residues. The CDR3 DNA follows: TGCGCCAGCAGCCAAGATTCAGCACCGAACACTGAAGCTTTCTTT. Translation gives CASSQDSAPNTEAFF.

This chain connects TRBV6-6 to TRBJ1-4; no clear D gene. Per the germline V gene, CDR1 is MNHNY and CDR2 is SVGAGI (reference sequence). The CDR3 is made up of 13 amino acids. Between the trimmed V and J ends, which lost 7 bases and 12 bases, there was a span of 18 bases. In DNA form, the CDR3 reads TGTGCCAGCACCCTTAATGGACTGGAGGAACTGTTTTTT. It specifies CASTLNGLEELFF.

CDR3 coding DNA: TGTGCCAGCAGCAGGGGTTGGGGCCCCGAGCAGTTCTTC. Its protein product is CASSRGWGPEQFF. The V gene is TRBV3-1, the J gene TRBJ2-1; D might be TRBD1 (5 bases). V was cut by 5 bases and J by 10 bases, with 15 bases left in between. Germline V gene data show CDR1 as LGHDT and CDR2 as YNNKEL (reference sequence). The CDR3 runs 13 residues.

This clonotype has ten or more counts. V and J are TRBV5-1 and TRBJ2-7; 10 bases are a match to TRBD1. The V gene's germline CDR1 is SGHRS and CDR2 YFSETQ. The CDR3 length is 14 residues. Trimming took 4 bases from V and 3 from J; bases not matched to a gene: 4. In DNA form, the CDR3 reads TGCGCCAGCAGCATCCGGGACAGGGGCTACGAGCAGTACTTC. This translates into CASSIRDRGYEQYF.